This T cell receptor (beta chain) was documented in a study of T-cell reconstitution after alpha-beta-depleted transplantation in children. Study-wide results and caveats: When one year had passed after transplant, most T-cell counts and diversity came from newly produced T cells. Surviving recipient cells, namely T cells and thymic progenitors, were the source of high day-60 TCRbeta diversity in some patients. In patients about two months after transplant, alpha-beta T cells reportedly arose from several hundred expanded graft clones.

Judged by abundance, this clonotype is medium-sized. The target antigen is unknown. Preparation of the TCRbeta library used unique molecular identifiers. One entry per CDR3 protein results from TCRdb running MiXCR on the PCR reads. The table shows approximately 16,000 distinct CDR3 sequences, with around 5% occurring only once. V dropped 8 bases and J dropped 5 bases, with 18 bases sitting between them. There are 15 residues in the CDR3. Material: PBMCs, obtained before TCRalphabeta/CD19-depleted stem cell transplant. The origin of this receptor is a boy aged 5-17 years with acute lymphoblastic leukemia, due to receive a stem cell transplant. The V gene is TRBV12-3 or TRBV12-4, the J gene TRBJ2-2; tentative D call: TRBD2 (6 bases). This CDR3 is CASPGSPGPTGELFF. The CDR3 DNA reads as TGTGCCAGCCCCGGGAGTCCAGGGCCAACCGGGGAGCTGTTTTTT.